The 14 T cell receptor beta chains given below trace back to one sample, sequenced in a study of regulatory and conventional T cells in RAG deficiency. The repertoire was sequenced with immunoSEQ multiplex PCR; TCRdb's copy has only in-frame clones and lacks some. The sample carries tens of thousands of clones, about 87% recorded once. Blood CD4+ CD25-low CD127-high conventional T cells supplied the genomic DNA template. These data were likewise used in another study, on regulatory T cells. That source adds: Amplification used 52 TRBV primers and 13 TRBJ primers.

Material: CD4+ effector T cells sorted from blood. The receptors shown here come from a human donor in good health.

The V gene is TRBV5-6, the J gene TRBJ1-2, with TRBD1 identical over 7 bases. The CDR3 spans 16 residues. V trimming: 3 bases; J trimming: 5 bases; junction bases outside the gene matches: 13. The germline V gene has CDR1 SGHDT and CDR2 YYEEEE. CDR3 region: CASSSDRAAQPYGYTF. CDR3 nucleotide sequence: TGTGCCAGCAGCTCCGACAGGGCCGCTCAGCCATATGGCTACACCTTC.

This clone appeared a single time. The chain uses TRBV6-5 and TRBJ2-3, with D unclear. The CDR3 contains 12 residues. Germline V lookup: CDR1 MNHEY, CDR2 SVGAGI. V dropped 6 bases and J dropped 2 bases, with 6 bases sitting between them. CDR3 sequence: CASRGSTDTQYF. The CDR3 DNA reads TGTGCCAGCAGGGGGTCCACAGATACGCAGTATTTT.

This chain uses TRBV28 with TRBJ1-1; TRBD1 might be the D (5 bases). The CDR3 loop spans 18 amino acids. The V gene's germline CDR1 is MDHEN and CDR2 SYDVKM. V lost 3 bases and J lost 1, with 21 bases in between. The chain's CDR3 is CASSFSSWTRLPNTEAFF. In DNA form, the CDR3 reads TGTGCCAGCAGTTTCTCGTCTTGGACACGCTTACCGAACACTGAAGCTTTCTTT.

The J gene is TRBJ2-2, the V gene TRBV7-2, with 7 positions matching TRBD2. Germline V gene sequence: CDR1 SGHTA, CDR2 FQGNSA. The V and J ends lost 4 bases and 0 bases, in that order; junction bases with no gene match: 2. The length of the CDR3 is 15 residues. CDR3 amino acids: CASSWEGTNTGELFF. The CDR3 bases are TGTGCCAGCAGCTGGGAGGGAACGAACACCGGGGAGCTGTTTTTT. The whole variable domain, remainder taken from reference TRBV7-2 and TRBJ2-2, is GAGVSQSPSNKVTEKGKDVELRCDPISGHTALYWYRQSLGQGLEFLIYFQGNSAPDKSGLPSDRFSAERTGGSVSTLTIQRTQQEDSAVYLCASSWEGTNTGELFFGEGSRLTVL.

CDR3 loop: CASSRDRVSYEQYF. CDR3 nucleotides: TGTGCCAGCAGCCGGGACAGAGTGTCCTACGAGCAGTACTTC. This chain uses TRBV6-5 with TRBJ2-7; TRBD1 matches at 7 bases. The CDR3 loop spans 14 amino acids. CDR1 and CDR2 (germline): MNHEY, SVGAGI. The J segment lost 1 base and the V segment lost 6 bases, leaving 6 bases of the junction unmatched.

The chain recombines TRBV28 with TRBJ1-5; TRBD1 aligns across 10 bases. V lost 5 bases, J lost 5 bases, and 9 bases stayed unmatched. CDR1 and CDR2 (germline): MDHEN, SYDVKM. This CDR3 contains 16 residues. The CDR3 DNA is TGTGCCAGCAGTGAAGGGGACAGGGGAAATTATCAGCCCCAGCATTTT. It codes for CASSEGDRGNYQPQHF.

Comments on this clone: The junction differs from germline at one of its ends, possibly a read error. The chain combines TRBV6-5 with TRBJ2-7, with D uncertain. This CDR3 spans 13 amino acids. From germline, CDR1 is MNHEY and CDR2 SVGAGI. Written as DNA, the CDR3 is TGTGCCAGCAGTTACTCGGTGCCTTTCGAGCAGTGCTTC. Translation gives CASSYSVPFEQCF.

V is TRBV18 and J is TRBJ1-1; no clear D gene. The V gene's germline CDR1 is KGHSH and CDR2 LQKENI. V dropped 8 bases and J dropped 2 bases, with 15 bases sitting between them. The CDR3 is made up of 14 amino acids. The CDR3 sequence is CASQQTRENTEAFF. As DNA, the CDR3 is TGTGCCAGCCAGCAGACCAGAGAAAACACTGAAGCTTTCTTT.

The J gene is TRBJ1-6, the V gene TRBV9, with D uncertain. V lost 3 bases to trimming and J lost 4 bases, with 5 bases between them. The CDR3 runs 13 residues. Looked up from germline, CDR1 is SGDLS and CDR2 is YYNGEE. The CDR3: CASSELYNSPLHF. DNA of the CDR3: TGTGCCAGCAGCGAGCTTTATAATTCACCCCTCCACTTT.

Concerning this clone itself: At one of its ends the junction is not consistent with the germline gene, which may arise from a read error. For the CDR3, the DNA is TGTGCTAGCAGCTTAGCGGTTAGCGGAAGTGAGCAGTTCTTC. This encodes CASSLAVSGSEQFF. The rearrangement joins TRBV7-7 to TRBJ2-1, with D perhaps matching TRBD2 (6 bases). The germline V gene encodes CDR1 SSHAT and CDR2 FNYEAQ (reference sequence). The CDR3 totals 14 residues.

The chain uses TRBV6-5 and TRBJ2-7; D perhaps matches TRBD2 (5 bases). Germline V gene data show CDR1 as MNHEY and CDR2 as SVGAGI. The CDR3 runs to 13 residues. Trimming shortened V by 9 bases and J by 5 bases, and 17 bases separated the two germline ends. In DNA, the CDR3 is TGTGCCAGTAGGGAGTCCCGTCCCCACGAGCAGTACTTC. Residues: CASRESRPHEQYF.

As regards this clone: One end of the junction varies from germline; a read error may be responsible. The chain links TRBV7-7 to TRBJ2-2; 10 bases match TRBD1. From germline, CDR1 is SSHAT and CDR2 FNYEAQ (reference sequence). The CDR3 spans 15 residues. CDR3 DNA sequence: TGTGCTAGCAGCTTAGGACAGGGGGAAGTCGGGGAGCTGTTTTTT. It translates to CASSLGQGEVGELFF.

Details on this clone: The junction and the germline gene differ at one end; a read error may be behind it. This chain links TRBV7-7 with TRBJ1-3; D is unclear. CDR3 size: 16 residues. The germline V gene encodes CDR1 SSHAT and CDR2 FNYEAQ (reference sequence). The CDR3 nucleotides read TGTGCTAGCAGCCCCGGGCGGCCCGGCTCTGGAAACACCATATATTTT. It translates to CASSPGRPGSGNTIYF.

The J gene is TRBJ1-3, the V gene TRBV11-2; perhaps TRBD1 as D (5 bases). This CDR3 has 14 residues. Trimming cost V 5 bases and J 5 bases, with 13 bases left between them. Germline V gives CDR1 SGHAT, CDR2 FQNNGV. This CDR3 reads CASSEAGTRNTIYF. In nucleotides, the CDR3 is TGTGCCAGCAGCGAAGCCGGGACCAGAAACACCATATATTTT.